This T cell receptor (beta chain) was identified during a study of T cells in Graves' hyperthyroidism and ophthalmopathy. Regions amplified from RNA transcripts were the TCR beta CDR3 regions. The HTBI primer set drove a first-round RT-PCR of the TCR CDR3. TCRdb called the multiplex PCR reads again in MiXCR, with one record for every CDR3 protein. This sample carries under 400,000 distinct CDR3 sequences, under 25% of them seen once, and the ten largest clones take over 40%. Trimming cost V 1 base and J 0 bases, with 7 bases left between them. This CDR3 spans 14 amino acids. Germline values: CDR1 GTSNPN, CDR2 SVGIG (reference sequence).

V is TRBV30 and J is TRBJ1-3; no clear D. This receptor was identified in a woman in her fifties or sixties with Graves' hyperthyroidism. The sample was blood. The CDR3 protein is CAWSASNSGNTIYF. In DNA, the CDR3 is TGTGCCTGGAGTGCCAGCAACTCTGGAAACACCATATATTTT.